Listed below are T cell receptor beta chains from one sample, sequenced in a study of blood T cells in healthy people across ages. One entry per CDR3 protein results from TCRdb running MiXCR on the 5' RACE reads. The sample carries approximately 2,000,000 distinct CDR3 sequences, about two fifths recorded once. Material for sequencing was blood. The receptors shown here come from a human donor in good health. CDR3s include the opening cysteine and the closing phenylalanine or tryptophan. The D gene is left open where the match is weak. Clone size, where shown, is once, few, many, or a class for clones that have expanded.

D: NA
V: TRBV6-5
size: NA
J: TRBJ2-1
DNA: TGTGCCAGCAGTCGCCCGGGGCTAGCGAAGAACAATGAGCAGTTCTTC
CDR3: CASSRPGLAKNNEQFF

D: TRBD2
V: TRBV2
size: NA
J: TRBJ2-1
DNA: TGTGCCAGCAGTGTACTAGCGGGGGGAAGCGATGAGCAGTTCTTC
CDR3: CASSVLAGGSDEQFF

D: NA
V: TRBV7-6
size: NA
J: TRBJ2-7
DNA: TGTGCCGGCAGCTTAGATACAGCCTTTGGCGAGCAGTACTTC
CDR3: CAGSLDTAFGEQYF

D: NA
V: TRBV11-2
size: once
J: TRBJ2-3
DNA: TGTGCCAGCAGCGTCACGGAGTTCCGAACAGATACGCAGTATTTT
CDR3: CASSVTEFRTDTQYF

D: NA
V: TRBV7-2
size: NA
J: TRBJ2-6
DNA: TGTGCCAGCAGCTTTGATAGTACTTCTGGGGCCAACGTCCTGACTTTC
CDR3: CASSFDSTSGANVLTF

D: TRBD2
V: TRBV15
size: NA
J: TRBJ2-1
DNA: TGTGCCACCCGGCGTGGTAGCGGGGCGGATGAGCAGTTCTTC
CDR3: CATRRGSGADEQFF

D: TRBD2
V: TRBV6-2/TRBV6-3
size: few
J: TRBJ2-5
DNA: TGTGCCAGCAGAAGCACCCCGGGGGGGCCGGGATACAACCCCGAGACCCAGTACTTC
CDR3: CASRSTPGGPGYNPETQYF

D: NA
V: TRBV10-3
size: few
J: TRBJ1-2
DNA: TGTGCCATCAGTGACACGGGGGTAGGATGCACCTTC
CDR3: CAISDTGVGCTF

D: NA
V: TRBV6-6
size: NA
J: TRBJ1-1
DNA: TGTGCCAGCAGTGCACAGGGTAACATGAACACTGAAGCTTTCTTT
CDR3: CASSAQGNMNTEAFF

D: NA
V: TRBV28
size: few
J: TRBJ2-7
DNA: TGTGCCAGCAGTCTAGGGATGAGGGGCGCCTACGAGCAGTACTTC
CDR3: CASSLGMRGAYEQYF

D: TRBD1
V: TRBV4-2
size: NA
J: TRBJ2-3
DNA: TGTGCCAGCAGCCAAGATATGGGACAGGGGCATCAAGATACGCAGTATTTT
CDR3: CASSQDMGQGHQDTQYF

D: TRBD2
V: TRBV7-2
size: NA
J: TRBJ2-3
DNA: TGTGCCAGCAGCTTCAGGACTAGCGGGGGGGCCGACTTCCGTACGCAGTATTTT
CDR3: CASSFRTSGGADFRTQYF

D: NA
V: TRBV3-1
size: few
J: TRBJ2-1
DNA: TGTGCCAGCAGCCATGGCCTGGAGGAGTTCTTC
CDR3: CASSHGLEEFF

D: NA
V: TRBV5-1
size: NA
J: TRBJ1-1
DNA: TGCGCCAGCCATCCCGGGGGCGGAGAGAACACTGAAGCTTTCTTT
CDR3: CASHPGGGENTEAFF

D: TRBD2
V: TRBV6-1
size: many
J: TRBJ2-1
DNA: TGTGCCAGCTTTGTGGGAGGGCCAGGTGAGCAGTTCTTC
CDR3: CASFVGGPGEQFF

D: NA
V: TRBV5-1
size: NA
J: TRBJ1-4
DNA: TGCGCCAGCTACAAGGAGGGGACGCCGTGGAAACTGTTTTTT
CDR3: CASYKEGTPWKLFF

D: NA
V: TRBV7-2
size: NA
J: TRBJ2-5
DNA: TGTGCCAGCAGCAGACGACAGAGCACCATTGGAGAGACCCAGTACTTC
CDR3: CASSRRQSTIGETQYF

D: NA
V: TRBV3-1
size: NA
J: TRBJ2-7
DNA: TGTGCCAGCGGATTCGGGGCTTTGGAGCAGTACTTC
CDR3: CASGFGALEQYF

D: NA
V: TRBV10-3
size: few
J: TRBJ2-1
DNA: TGTGCCATCAGTGACGCTCGGAGCTCCTACAATGAGCAGTTCTTC
CDR3: CAISDARSSYNEQFF

D: NA
V: TRBV7-9
size: few
J: TRBJ2-7
DNA: TGTGCCAGCAGCTCGTCGGGGGAAGAGGTAAACGAGCAGTACTTC
CDR3: CASSSSGEEVNEQYF

D: NA
V: TRBV20-1
size: NA
J: TRBJ2-7
DNA: TGCAGTGCTGGACGCGGGACATTCTACGAGCAGTACTTC
CDR3: CSAGRGTFYEQYF

D: TRBD1
V: TRBV7-2
size: many
J: TRBJ1-2
DNA: TGTGCCAGCAGCTTAAACAGGGGCTATGGCTACACCTTC
CDR3: CASSLNRGYGYTF

D: NA
V: TRBV4-2
size: NA
J: TRBJ1-1
DNA: TGTGCCAGCAGCCAAGGAGCCGGTGGAGGGGACACTGAATCTTTCTTT
CDR3: CASSQGAGGGDTESFF

D: NA
V: TRBV18
size: NA
J: TRBJ2-3
DNA: TGTGCCAGCTCACCACAGCAGGTTCAGGGTCTGGCCACAGATACGCAGTATTTT
CDR3: CASSPQQVQGLATDTQYF

D: NA
V: TRBV5-1
size: NA
J: TRBJ2-1
DNA: TGCGCCAGCAGCTTGGCCAGGGGAGAGAATGAGCAGTTCTTC
CDR3: CASSLARGENEQFF

D: NA
V: TRBV20-1
size: few
J: TRBJ2-3
DNA: TGCAGTGCTAGTCGAGGCGACAGCACAGATACGCAGTATTTT
CDR3: CSASRGDSTDTQYF

D: TRBD2
V: TRBV10-3
size: NA
J: TRBJ2-1
DNA: TGTGCCATCGGGAGGTTAGCGGGGGGAAATGAGCAGTTCTTC
CDR3: CAIGRLAGGNEQFF

D: NA
V: TRBV9
size: NA
J: TRBJ2-5
DNA: TGTGCCAGCAGCGTAGGGGCCAACCAGTACCAAGAGACCCAGTACTTC
CDR3: CASSVGANQYQETQYF

D: NA
V: TRBV29-1
size: few
J: TRBJ2-1
DNA: TGCAGCGTTGAGGGTCAGGTCTCCTACAATGAGCAGTTCTTC
CDR3: CSVEGQVSYNEQFF

D: TRBD2
V: TRBV12-3/TRBV12-4
size: NA
J: TRBJ2-3
DNA: TGTGCCAGCAGTTTTAGCCCCCTAGCGGGGAGAACAGATACGCAGTATTTT
CDR3: CASSFSPLAGRTDTQYF

D: NA
V: TRBV5-1
size: few
J: TRBJ2-7
DNA: TGCGCCAGCAGCTTGGGGAAGGGAAGCGACGAGCAGTACTTC
CDR3: CASSLGKGSDEQYF

D: NA
V: TRBV4-2
size: NA
J: TRBJ1-1
DNA: TGTGCCAGCAGCCAAGAATTTCTGAACACCGAAGCTTTCTTT
CDR3: CASSQEFLNTEAFF

D: NA
V: TRBV4-3
size: NA
J: TRBJ1-2
DNA: TGCGCCAGCGGCCAAGACTGGGGGCAGGATGGCTACACCTTC
CDR3: CASGQDWGQDGYTF

D: TRBD1
V: TRBV11-1
size: NA
J: TRBJ2-6
DNA: TGTGCCAGCAGCTTAACGACAGGGCTGATGGTAGCTGGGGCCAACGTCCTGACTTTC
CDR3: CASSLTTGLMVAGANVLTF

D: NA
V: TRBV30
size: NA
J: TRBJ1-2
DNA: TGTGCCTGGAGTGTACGGGTGAACTATGGCTACACCTTC
CDR3: CAWSVRVNYGYTF

D: NA
V: TRBV4-1
size: NA
J: TRBJ1-2
DNA: TGCGCCAGCAGCCAAGTAGGGCAGTATACGGGCTACACCTTC
CDR3: CASSQVGQYTGYTF

D: NA
V: TRBV5-1
size: NA
J: TRBJ1-1
DNA: TGCGCCAGCAGCTGGACGGCCAGTATGAACACTGAAGCTTTCTTT
CDR3: CASSWTASMNTEAFF

D: NA
V: TRBV20-1
size: few
J: TRBJ2-7
DNA: TGCAGTGCCATTGGATGGGGGAGCTCCTACGAGCAGTACTTC
CDR3: CSAIGWGSSYEQYF

D: NA
V: TRBV5-1
size: NA
J: TRBJ2-7
DNA: TGCGCCAGCAGTCCCCCAGGGGAATATTACGAGCAGTACTTC
CDR3: CASSPPGEYYEQYF

D: NA
V: TRBV20-1
size: few
J: TRBJ2-5
DNA: TGCAGTGCTAGAGATAACCGGCAGGGTGGGGAGACCCAGTACTTC
CDR3: CSARDNRQGGETQYF

D: NA
V: TRBV12-3/TRBV12-4
size: NA
J: TRBJ1-1
DNA: TGTGCCAGCAGTATATCAGGGGCAGGAAACACTGAAGCTTTCTTT
CDR3: CASSISGAGNTEAFF

D: NA
V: TRBV5-1
size: few
J: TRBJ1-1
DNA: TGCGCCAGCAGCCATTTGGCCCGTCCGGAAGGGGTGGCGGACACTGAAGCTTTCTTT
CDR3: CASSHLARPEGVADTEAFF

D: NA
V: TRBV7-2
size: NA
J: TRBJ2-5
DNA: TGTGCCAGCACCCTTACTAGGGCACAAGAGACCCAGTACTTC
CDR3: CASTLTRAQETQYF

D: NA
V: TRBV6-8
size: NA
J: TRBJ2-3
DNA: TGTGCCAGCAGTTCCGCCAACCCGGATACGCAGTATTTT
CDR3: CASSSANPDTQYF

D: TRBD1
V: TRBV5-1
size: NA
J: TRBJ2-5
DNA: TGCGCCAGCAGCCCATTCGGCCGACAGGGTAGGAGTGGGGAGACCCAGTACTTC
CDR3: CASSPFGRQGRSGETQYF

D: TRBD2
V: TRBV7-2
size: few
J: TRBJ2-7
DNA: TGTGCCAGCAGCGCAACCCCGGGAGGCAGGTGGTACGAGCAGTACTTC
CDR3: CASSATPGGRWYEQYF

D: TRBD2
V: TRBV4-2
size: few
J: TRBJ2-3
DNA: TGTGCCAGCAGCCAAGAGGCTAGCGGGGGAGCTCTTAGCACAGATACGCAGTATTTT
CDR3: CASSQEASGGALSTDTQYF

D: NA
V: TRBV7-2
size: NA
J: TRBJ2-5
DNA: TGTGCCAGCAGCGACTCGGGGGGCCGGGGGGAGACCCAGTACTTC
CDR3: CASSDSGGRGETQYF

D: TRBD1
V: TRBV10-3
size: NA
J: TRBJ2-7
DNA: TGTGCCATCAGTGGGTCGAGCCGGGACAGGGAGGGTCTAGACGAGCAGTACTTC
CDR3: CAISGSSRDREGLDEQYF

D: NA
V: TRBV27
size: once
J: TRBJ2-3
DNA: TGTGCCAGCGCCACCATAGGTTTTCGTTCGGATACGCAGTATTTT
CDR3: CASATIGFRSDTQYF

D: TRBD1
V: TRBV29-1
size: few
J: TRBJ2-5
DNA: TGCAGCGTTAACAGGGGTAGGGGAGAGACCCAGTACTTC
CDR3: CSVNRGRGETQYF

D: NA
V: TRBV29-1
size: NA
J: TRBJ1-2
DNA: TGCAGCGTTCATAAGGGGAGTCCCTATGGCTACACCTTC
CDR3: CSVHKGSPYGYTF